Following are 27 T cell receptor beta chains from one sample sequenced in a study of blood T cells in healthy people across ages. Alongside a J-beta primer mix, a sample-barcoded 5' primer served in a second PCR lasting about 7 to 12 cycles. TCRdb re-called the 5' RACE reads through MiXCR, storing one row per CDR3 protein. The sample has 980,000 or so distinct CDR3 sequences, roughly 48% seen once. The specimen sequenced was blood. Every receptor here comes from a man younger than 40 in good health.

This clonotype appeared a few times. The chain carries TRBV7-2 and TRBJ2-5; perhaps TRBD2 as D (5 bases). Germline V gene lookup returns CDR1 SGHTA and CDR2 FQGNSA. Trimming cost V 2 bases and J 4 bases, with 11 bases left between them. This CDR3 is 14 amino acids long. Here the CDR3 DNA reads TGTGCCAGCAGCTTATCCCATGGAGGAGAGACCCAGTACTTC. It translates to CASSLSHGGETQYF.

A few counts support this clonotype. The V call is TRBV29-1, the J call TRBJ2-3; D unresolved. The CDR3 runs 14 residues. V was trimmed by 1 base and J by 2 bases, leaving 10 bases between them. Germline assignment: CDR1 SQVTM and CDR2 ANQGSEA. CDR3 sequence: CSVEGASFTDTQYF. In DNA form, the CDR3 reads TGCAGCGTTGAAGGTGCCAGCTTCACAGATACGCAGTATTTT.

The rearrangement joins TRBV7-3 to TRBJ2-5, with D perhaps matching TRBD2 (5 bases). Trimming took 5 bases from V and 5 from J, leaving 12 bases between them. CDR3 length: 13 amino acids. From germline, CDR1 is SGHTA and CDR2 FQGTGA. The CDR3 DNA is TGTGCCAGCAGCCCCGGGGAACTGGAGACCCAGTACTTC. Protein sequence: CASSPGELETQYF.

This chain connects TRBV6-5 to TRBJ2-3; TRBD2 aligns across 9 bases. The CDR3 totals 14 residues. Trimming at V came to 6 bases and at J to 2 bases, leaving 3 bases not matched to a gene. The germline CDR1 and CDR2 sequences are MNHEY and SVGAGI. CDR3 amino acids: CASRAGGHTDTQYF. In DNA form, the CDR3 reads TGTGCCAGCAGAGCGGGGGGCCACACAGATACGCAGTATTTT.

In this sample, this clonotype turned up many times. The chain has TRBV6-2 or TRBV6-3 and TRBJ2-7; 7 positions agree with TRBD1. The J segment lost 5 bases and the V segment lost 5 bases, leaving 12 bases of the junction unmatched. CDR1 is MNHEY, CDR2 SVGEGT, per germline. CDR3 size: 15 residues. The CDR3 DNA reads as TGTGCCAGCAGTCGCTACAGGGGCGACACTAACGAGCAGTACTTC. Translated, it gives CASSRYRGDTNEQYF.

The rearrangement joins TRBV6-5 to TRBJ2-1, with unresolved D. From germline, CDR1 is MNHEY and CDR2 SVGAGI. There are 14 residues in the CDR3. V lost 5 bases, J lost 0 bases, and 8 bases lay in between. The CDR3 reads CASSAMSSYNEQFF. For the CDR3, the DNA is TGTGCCAGCAGTGCCATGTCCTCCTACAATGAGCAGTTCTTC.

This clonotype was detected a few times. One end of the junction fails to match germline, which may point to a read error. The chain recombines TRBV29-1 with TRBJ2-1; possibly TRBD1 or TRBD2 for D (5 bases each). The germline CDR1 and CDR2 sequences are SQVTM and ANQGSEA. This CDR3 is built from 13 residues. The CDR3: CSGETSERGEQFF. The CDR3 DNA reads TGCAGCGGTGAAACAAGCGAGAGGGGTGAGCAGTTCTTC.

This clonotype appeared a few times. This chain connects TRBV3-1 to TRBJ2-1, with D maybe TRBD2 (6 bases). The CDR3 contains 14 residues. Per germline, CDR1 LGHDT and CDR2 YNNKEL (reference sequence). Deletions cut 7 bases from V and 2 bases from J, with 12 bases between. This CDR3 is CASNGDSTYNEQFF. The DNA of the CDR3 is TGTGCCAGCAACGGGGACTCAACCTACAATGAGCAGTTCTTC.

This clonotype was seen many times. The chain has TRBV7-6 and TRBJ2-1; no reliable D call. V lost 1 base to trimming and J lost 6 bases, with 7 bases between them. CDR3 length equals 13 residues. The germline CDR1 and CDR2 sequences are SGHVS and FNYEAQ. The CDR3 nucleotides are TGTGCCAGCAGCTTAGGGCAGGTCAATGAGCAGTTCTTC. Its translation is CASSLGQVNEQFF. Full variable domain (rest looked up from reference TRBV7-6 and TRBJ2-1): GAGVSQSPRYKVTKRGQDVALRCDPISGHVSLYWYRQALGQGPEFLTYFNYEAQQDKSGLPNDRFSAERPEGSISTLTIQRTEQRDSAMYRCASSLGQVNEQFFGPGTRLTVL.

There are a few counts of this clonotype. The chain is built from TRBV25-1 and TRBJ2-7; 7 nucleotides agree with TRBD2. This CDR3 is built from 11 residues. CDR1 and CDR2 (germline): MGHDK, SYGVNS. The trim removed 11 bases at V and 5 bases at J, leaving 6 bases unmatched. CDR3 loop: CAPQRGHEQYF. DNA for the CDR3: TGTGCCCCCCAGCGGGGCCACGAGCAGTACTTC.

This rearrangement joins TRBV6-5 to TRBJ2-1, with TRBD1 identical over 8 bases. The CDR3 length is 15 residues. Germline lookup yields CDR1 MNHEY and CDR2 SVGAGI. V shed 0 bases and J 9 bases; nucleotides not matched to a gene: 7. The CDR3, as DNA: TGTGCCAGCAGTTACTCGAAGACAGGGGCCCCTGAGCAGTTCTTC. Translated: CASSYSKTGAPEQFF.

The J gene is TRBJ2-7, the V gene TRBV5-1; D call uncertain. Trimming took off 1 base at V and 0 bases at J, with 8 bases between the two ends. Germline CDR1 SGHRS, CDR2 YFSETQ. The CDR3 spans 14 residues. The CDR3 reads CASSLSFNSYEQYF. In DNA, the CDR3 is TGCGCCAGCAGCTTGTCATTCAACTCCTACGAGCAGTACTTC.

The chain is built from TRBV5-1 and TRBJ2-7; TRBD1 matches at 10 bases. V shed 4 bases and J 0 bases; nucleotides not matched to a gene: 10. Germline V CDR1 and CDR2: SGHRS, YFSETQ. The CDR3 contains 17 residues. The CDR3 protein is CASSPPGTGARSYEQYF. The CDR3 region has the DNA TGCGCCAGCAGCCCCCCCGGGACAGGGGCCCGCTCCTACGAGCAGTACTTC.

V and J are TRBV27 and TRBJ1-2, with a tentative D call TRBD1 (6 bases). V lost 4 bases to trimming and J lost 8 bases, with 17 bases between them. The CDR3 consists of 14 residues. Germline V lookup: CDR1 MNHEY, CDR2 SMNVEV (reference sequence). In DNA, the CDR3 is TGTGCCAGCAGTTATCGGGACACCATTGGGGGCTACACCTTC. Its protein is CASSYRDTIGGYTF.

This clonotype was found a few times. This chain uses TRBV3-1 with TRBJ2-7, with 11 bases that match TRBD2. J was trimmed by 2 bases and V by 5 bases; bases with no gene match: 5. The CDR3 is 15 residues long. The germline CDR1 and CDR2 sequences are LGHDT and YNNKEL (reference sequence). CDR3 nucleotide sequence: TGTGCCAGCAGCTTTACTAGCGGGGGCCCCTACGAGCAGTACTTC. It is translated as CASSFTSGGPYEQYF.

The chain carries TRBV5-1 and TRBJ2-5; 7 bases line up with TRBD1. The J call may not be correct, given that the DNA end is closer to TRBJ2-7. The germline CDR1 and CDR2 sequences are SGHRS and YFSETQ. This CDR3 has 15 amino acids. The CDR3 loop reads CASSLAGTEIYEQYF. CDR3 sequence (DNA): TGCGCCAGCAGCTTGGCCGGGACAGAGATCTACGAGCAGTACTTC.

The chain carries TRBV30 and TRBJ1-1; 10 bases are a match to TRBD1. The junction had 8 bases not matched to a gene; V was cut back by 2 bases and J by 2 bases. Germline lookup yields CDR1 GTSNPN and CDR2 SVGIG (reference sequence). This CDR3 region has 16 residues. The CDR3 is CAWSFRDRGGNTEAFF. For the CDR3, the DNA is TGTGCCTGGAGTTTTAGGGACAGGGGAGGCAACACTGAAGCTTTCTTT. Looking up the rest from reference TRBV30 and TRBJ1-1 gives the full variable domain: SQTIHQWPATLVQPVGSPLSLECTVEGTSNPNLYWYRQAAGRGLQLLFYSVGIGQISSEVPQNLSASRPQDRQFILSSKKLLLSDSGFYLCAWSFRDRGGNTEAFFGQGTRLTVV.

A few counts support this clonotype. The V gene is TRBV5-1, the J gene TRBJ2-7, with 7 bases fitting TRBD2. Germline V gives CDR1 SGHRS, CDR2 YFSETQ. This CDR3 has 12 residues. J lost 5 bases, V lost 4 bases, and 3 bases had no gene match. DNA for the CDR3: TGCGCCAGCAGCCGGGAGGCCGACGAGCAGTACTTC. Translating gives CASSREADEQYF.

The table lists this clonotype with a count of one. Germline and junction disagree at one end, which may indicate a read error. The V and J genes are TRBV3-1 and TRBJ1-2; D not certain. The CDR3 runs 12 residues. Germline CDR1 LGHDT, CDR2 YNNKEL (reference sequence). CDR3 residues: CANSPPGYGYTF. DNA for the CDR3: TGTGCCAACAGCCCCCCTGGCTATGGCTACACCTTC.

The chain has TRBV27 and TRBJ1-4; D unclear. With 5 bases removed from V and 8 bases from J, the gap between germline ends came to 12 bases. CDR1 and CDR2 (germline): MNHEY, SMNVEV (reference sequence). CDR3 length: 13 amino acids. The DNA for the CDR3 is TGTGCCAGCAGTATAAACTTACGGGAAAAACTGTTTTTT. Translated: CASSINLREKLFF.

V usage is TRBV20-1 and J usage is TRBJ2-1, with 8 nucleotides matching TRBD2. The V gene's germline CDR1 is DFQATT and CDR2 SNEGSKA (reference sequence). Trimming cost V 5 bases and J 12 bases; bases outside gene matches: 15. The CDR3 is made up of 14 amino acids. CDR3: CSAANPGLGGGQFF. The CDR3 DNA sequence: TGCAGTGCTGCCAATCCGGGACTAGGTGGTGGGCAGTTCTTC.

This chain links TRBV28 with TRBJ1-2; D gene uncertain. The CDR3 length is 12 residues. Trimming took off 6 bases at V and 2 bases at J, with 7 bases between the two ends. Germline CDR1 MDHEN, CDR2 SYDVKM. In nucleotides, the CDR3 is TGTGCCAGCAGGCCACCCAACTATGGCTACACCTTC. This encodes CASRPPNYGYTF.

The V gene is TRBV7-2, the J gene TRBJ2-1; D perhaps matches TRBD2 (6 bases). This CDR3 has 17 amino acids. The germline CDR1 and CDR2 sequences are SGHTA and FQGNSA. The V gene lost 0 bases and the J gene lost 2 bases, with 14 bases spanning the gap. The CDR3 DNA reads TGTGCCAGCAGCTTAGCCGGGGGACTCCTCACCTACAATGAGCAGTTCTTC. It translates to CASSLAGGLLTYNEQFF.

The CDR3 nucleotides are TGTGCCAGCAGCGTATCCAGCGGGGCCTACGAGCAGTACTTC. It is translated as CASSVSSGAYEQYF. The chain couples TRBV9 to TRBJ2-7, with 7 bases aligning to TRBD2. V was pared by 1 base and J by 2 bases, with 3 bases of the junction left unmatched. In germline, CDR1 is SGDLS, CDR2 YYNGEE. This CDR3 has 14 amino acids. Using reference TRBV9 and TRBJ2-7 for the parts outside the CDR3, the full variable domain is DSGVTQTPKHLITATGQRVTLRCSPRSGDLSVYWYQQSLDQGLQFLIQYYNGEERAKGNILERFSAQQFPDLHSELNLSSLELGDSALYFCASSVSSGAYEQYFGPGTRLTVT.

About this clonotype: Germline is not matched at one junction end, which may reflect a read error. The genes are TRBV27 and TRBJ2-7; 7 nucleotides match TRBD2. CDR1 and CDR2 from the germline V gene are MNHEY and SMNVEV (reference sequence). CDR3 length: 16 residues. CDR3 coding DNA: TGTGCCAGCAGCTTATTGGCTAGCGGCTCTGCCTACGAGCAGTACTTC. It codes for CASSLLASGSAYEQYF.

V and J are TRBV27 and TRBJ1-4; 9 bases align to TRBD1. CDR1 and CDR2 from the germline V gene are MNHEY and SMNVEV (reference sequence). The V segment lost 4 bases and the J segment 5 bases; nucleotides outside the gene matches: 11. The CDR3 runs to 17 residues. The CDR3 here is CASSSRDRAFPNEKLFF. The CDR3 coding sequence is TGTGCCAGCAGTTCCCGGGACAGGGCCTTCCCAAATGAAAAACTGTTTTTT.

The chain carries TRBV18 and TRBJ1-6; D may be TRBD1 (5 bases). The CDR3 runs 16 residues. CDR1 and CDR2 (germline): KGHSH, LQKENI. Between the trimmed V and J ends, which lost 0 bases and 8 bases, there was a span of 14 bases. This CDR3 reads CASSPPTDLRDSPLHF. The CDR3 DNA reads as TGTGCCAGCTCACCACCGACAGACCTCCGGGATTCACCCCTCCACTTT.